The 21 T cell receptor beta chains given below trace back to one sample, sequenced in a study of CD8+ T cells in alopecia areata. Investigators isolated RNA and reverse transcribed it into cDNA to act as the sequencing template. Data came from immunoSEQ multiplex PCR; TCRdb stores just in-frame clones and leaves some out. The record shows about 300,000 clones for this sample, with no singletons present. The study sorted pooled cutaneous lymph node cells by CD4, CD8alpha, NKG2D, NKG2ACE and other markers. Sequencing used CD4+ T cells sorted from a lymph node. These receptor sequences come from a C3H/HeJ mouse with alopecia areata. Strain haplotype at MHC: H2-k.

This clone was found a few times. Mouse names are used for the genes. The CDR3 is cut off 4 residues early in the read; its end comes from the germline J gene. The chain couples TRBV19 to TRBJ2-5, with TRBD2 matching 7 bases. The germline CDR1 and CDR2 sequences are FNHDT and SITEND (reference sequence). With 0 bases clipped from V and 1 base from J, the junction kept 2 bases outside the gene matches. There are 15 residues in the CDR3. CDR3 DNA, as far as it was read: TGTGCCAGCAGTATAGTTGGGGGGTACCAAGAC. Protein sequence: CASSIVGGYQD. The CDR3 as a whole reads CASSIVGGYQDTQYF.

In the case of this clone: The gene names here belong to mouse. The observed sequence ends 4 residues before the CDR3 terminus, with the missing tail filled in from the germline J gene. At the DNA level, this CDR3 is encoded by other sequences in the same sample as well. The genes are TRBV1 and TRBJ2-1; the match to TRBD1 covers 9 bases. CDR1 is NSQYPW and CDR2 is LRSPGD in the germline V gene (reference sequence). The length of the CDR3 is 14 residues. V dropped 1 base and J dropped 5; count of bases not matched to a gene: 0. The CDR3 sequence is CTCSAGTGDAEQFF. The CDR3 DNA, read in part, is TGCACCTGCAGTGCAGGGACAGGGGATGCT. Supplemented by reference TRBV1 and TRBJ2-1, the full variable domain reads VTLLEQNPRWRLVPRGQAVNLRCILKNSQYPWMSWYQQDLQKQLQWLFTLRSPGDKEVKSLPGADYLATRVTDTELRLQVANMSQGRTLYCTCSAGTGDAEQFFGPGTRLTVL.

With regard to this clone: All gene names here are mouse names. Coverage ceases 4 residues before the CDR3 finishes, and the germline J gene fills in the end. The chain recombines TRBV5 with TRBJ2-4; D possibly corresponds to TRBD1 (5 bases). CDR1 is LGHNA, CDR2 YNLKQL, per germline (reference sequence). The V end was cut by 0 bases, the J end by 3 bases, with 7 bases between. The CDR3 extends over 14 amino acids. Partial CDR3 DNA: TGTGCCAGCAGCCAAGATTACAGGCAAAAC. Its translation is CASSQDYRQN. The entire CDR3 reads CASSQDYRQNTLYF.

This clone was recorded at least ten times. Gene names are mouse gene names. The read gets to within 3 residues of the CDR3 end, and the germline J gene fills in the rest. The genes are TRBV19 and TRBJ1-6; a weak D match, TRBD1 (6 bases). TRBJ1-6 is flagged as an ORF with uncertain function. The ends were cut back, 8 bases at V and 7 bases at J, with 19 bases in the middle. This CDR3 has 15 amino acids. CDR1 FNHDT and CDR2 SITEND come from the germline V gene (reference sequence). The covered CDR3 bases are TGTGCCAGTCCCAACCGGGACAAGAGGAATTCGCCC. Protein sequence: CASPNRDKRNSP. The whole CDR3 sequence reads CASPNRDKRNSPLYF.

This clone was picked up a small number of times. Any gene name here is a mouse gene name. The read finishes 4 residues shy of the CDR3 end, and the germline J gene is used to complete it. Within the sample, other DNA sequences also encode this same CDR3. The chain uses TRBV17 and TRBJ2-5, with TRBD2 matching over 8 bases. CDR1 is MNHDT, CDR2 YYDKIL, per germline. The CDR3 loop spans 16 amino acids. Incomplete CDR3 DNA: TGTGCTAGCAGTAGAGATCGGCTGGGGGGCCGAGAC. Translating it yields CASSRDRLGGRD. The full CDR3 sequence reads CASSRDRLGGRDTQYF.

As to this clone: Mouse names are used for the genes. The read finishes 4 residues shy of the CDR3 end, and the germline J gene is used to complete it. This chain uses TRBV1 with TRBJ2-4; 8 bases agree with TRBD1. Germline V gene data show CDR1 as NSQYPW and CDR2 as LRSPGD (reference sequence). Trimming cost V 0 bases and J 1 base; bases outside gene matches: 3. The CDR3 runs to 16 residues. The CDR3 sequence is CTCSADPGGGQNTLYF. Partial CDR3 DNA: TGCACCTGCAGTGCAGATCCAGGGGGCGGTCAAAAC.

Notes on this clone: A much larger clone differs from this one at a single base, so this may be a read error. Gene names and germline match the mouse. The sequenced fragment ends 4 residues before the CDR3 boundary, so the rest is inferred from the germline J gene. The V and J genes are TRBV13-1 and TRBJ2-3; possibly TRBD1 for D (6 bases). This CDR3 has 15 amino acids. From germline, CDR1 is NSHNY and CDR2 SYGAGN. Trimming removed 5 bases at V and 0 bases at J, with 13 bases between. This CDR3 reads CASRTGTTSAETLYF. The sequenced part of the CDR3 DNA is TGTGCCAGCAGGACCGGGACAACTAGTGCAGAA.

This clone was seen a handful of times. Mouse names are used for the genes. The CDR3 goes on 4 residues after the read ends, and that part is filled in from the germline J gene. The gene calls are TRBV13-3 and TRBJ2-7; tentatively, D is TRBD1 (5 bases). Germline lookup yields CDR1 NNHDY and CDR2 SYVADS. The V end was cut by 7 bases, the J end by 0 bases, with 14 bases between. The CDR3 runs to 14 residues. CDR3 sequence reads: CASSLDRSSYEQYF. CDR3 bases read: TGTGCCAGCTCCCTCGACAGAAGCTCCTAT.

As to this clone: Germline and genes: mouse. The CDR3 goes on 4 residues after the read ends, and that part is filled in from the germline J gene. The J gene is TRBJ2-3, the V gene TRBV5; TRBD2 matches 10 bases. The CDR3 extends over 17 amino acids. V gave up 4 bases and J gave up 3 bases; unmatched junction bases: 10. Germline CDR1 reads LGHNA; CDR2 reads YNLKQL (reference sequence). The CDR3 loop reads CASSPTTGGTRAETLYF. CDR3 DNA, as far as it was read: TGTGCCAGCAGCCCCACGACTGGGGGGACGAGGGCAGAA.

In regard to this clone: Germline and genes: mouse. The sequence runs out 4 residues before the end of the CDR3; the remainder is reconstructed from the germline J gene. The chain employs TRBV13-2 and TRBJ1-2; 8 bases match TRBD1. Germline loops: CDR1 NNHNN, CDR2 SYGAGS (reference sequence). Germline trimming cut 0 bases from V and 4 bases from J; bases unmatched to any gene: 5. This CDR3 is built from 15 residues. CDR3 DNA, as far as it was read: TGTGCCAGCGGTGATGCTCCACAGGGGGGCTCC. Protein product: CASGDAPQGGS. The whole CDR3 sequence reads CASGDAPQGGSDYTF.

In regard to this clone: Gene names and germline match the mouse. The read gets to within 4 residues of the CDR3 end, and the germline J gene fills in the rest. The chain carries TRBV31 and TRBJ2-2; TRBD2 aligns across 10 bases. V was pared by 5 bases and J by 2 bases, with 2 bases of the junction left unmatched. This CDR3 comprises 14 residues. Germline loops: CDR1 GKSSPN, CDR2 SITVG. CDR3 in amino acids: CAWVDWGNTGQLYF. The DNA read from the CDR3 is TGTGCCTGGGTGGACTGGGGGAACACCGGG.

Worth noting for this clone: Mouse gene names apply. The read falls 4 residues short of the CDR3 end, and the missing part is taken from the germline J gene. This sequence joins TRBV13-1 and TRBJ2-1, with TRBD1 matching over 7 bases. Per the germline V gene, CDR1 is NSHNY and CDR2 is SYGAGN. There are 15 residues in the CDR3. The ends lost 2 bases at V and 5 bases at J; junction bases unmatched: 7. The DNA read from the CDR3 is TGTGCCAGCAGTGACAGACAGGGTCGAAATGCT. Protein sequence: CASSDRQGRNA. The whole CDR3 region reads CASSDRQGRNAEQFF.

Comments on this clone: Gene names denote mouse genes. The read falls 4 residues short of the CDR3 end, and the missing part is taken from the germline J gene. The genes are TRBV19 and TRBJ2-7; D is unresolved. This CDR3 contains 12 residues. Germline V gene data show CDR1 as FNHDT and CDR2 as SITEND (reference sequence). The V gene lost 2 bases and the J gene lost 0 bases, with 3 bases spanning the gap. This CDR3 reads CASSMGSYEQYF. Incomplete CDR3 DNA: TGTGCCAGCAGTATGGGCTCCTAT.

This clone has only a few counts. Gene names denote mouse genes. The read ends 4 residues before the CDR3 terminus; that terminus is restored from the germline J gene. Other DNA sequences within the sample encode an identical CDR3. This chain uses TRBV1 with TRBJ1-2; TRBD1 matches at 7 bases. Trimming cost V 4 bases and J 0 bases; bases outside gene matches: 2. The length of the CDR3 is 14 residues. Germline V gene lookup returns CDR1 NSQYPW and CDR2 LRSPGD (reference sequence). The covered CDR3 bases are TGCACCTGCAGTGGGGACAGAGCAAACTCC. Translation gives CTCSGDRANS. The complete CDR3 reads CTCSGDRANSDYTF.

Details on this clone: The gene symbols are mouse symbols. The read halts 4 residues ahead of the CDR3 end, with the missing end drawn from the germline J gene. This sequence joins TRBV19 and TRBJ2-7; TRBD1 matches at 7 bases. Germline CDR1 is FNHDT and CDR2 is SITEND (reference sequence). The CDR3 consists of 12 residues. CDR3 in amino acids: CASSTQGNEQYF. The CDR3 DNA, read in part, is TGTGCCAGCAGTACACAGGGGAAT. The variable domain in full, completed from reference TRBV19 and TRBJ2-7, reads GGIITQTPKFLIGQEGQKLTLKCQQNFNHDTMYWYRQDSGKGLRLIYYSITENDLQKGDLSEGYDASREKKSSFSLTVTSAQKNEMAVFLCASSTQGNEQYFGPGTRLTVL.

In the case of this clone: The listed genes are named as in mouse. The sequenced fragment ends 4 residues before the CDR3 boundary, so the rest is inferred from the germline J gene. This CDR3 is also generated by other DNA sequences in the sample. The chain uses TRBV17 and TRBJ2-2; TRBD1 agrees at 10 bases. V shed 3 bases, J shed 5 bases, and the junction held 0 bases outside the gene matches. The CDR3 is 14 residues long. Germline-derived CDR1 and CDR2 are MNHDT and YYDKIL. CDR3 DNA, as far as it was read: TGTGCTAGCAGTAGGGGACAGGGGACCGGG. This encodes CASSRGQGTG. Given in full, the CDR3 is CASSRGQGTGQLYF.

This clone was picked up a small number of times. Mouse gene names apply. The DNA ends 4 residues before the CDR3 does, and the rest of the CDR3 is filled in from the germline J gene. This rearrangement joins TRBV13-1 to TRBJ2-3, with 11 bases fitting TRBD2. Unmatched junction bases numbered 5, after V lost 5 bases and J lost 0 bases. The CDR3 runs to 16 residues. CDR1 and CDR2 from the germline V gene are NSHNY and SYGAGN. The covered CDR3 bases are TGTGCCAGCAGAACCGGGACTGGGGGTAGTGCAGAA. It is translated as CASRTGTGGSAE. The CDR3 reads in full as CASRTGTGGSAETLYF.

This clone has only a few counts. Gene names are the mouse ones. The sequenced fragment ends 4 residues before the CDR3 boundary, so the rest is inferred from the germline J gene. This chain connects TRBV13-2 to TRBJ2-1; 8 nucleotides align to TRBD1. The CDR3 covers 16 residues. Germline V gene data show CDR1 as NNHNN and CDR2 as SYGAGS (reference sequence). With 0 bases clipped from V and 3 bases from J, the junction kept 5 bases outside the gene matches. CDR3 DNA (partial): TGTGCCAGCGGTGATGCAACAGGGGGGTTCTATGCT. Amino acids: CASGDATGGFYA. The complete CDR3 protein is CASGDATGGFYAEQFF.

A word on this clone: All gene names here are mouse names. The read is 3 residues too short to cover the CDR3 end, so that end is filled in from the germline J gene. The rearrangement links TRBV19 to TRBJ1-6; 9 nucleotides match TRBD1. TRBJ1-6 is an ORF; its function is uncertain. Per germline, CDR1 FNHDT and CDR2 SITEND (reference sequence). The V segment lost 5 bases and the J segment 4 bases; nucleotides outside the gene matches: 7. This CDR3 spans 16 amino acids. CDR3: CASRHRTGEYNSPLYF. CDR3 DNA, as far as it was read: TGTGCCAGCAGGCATCGGACAGGGGAATATAATTCGCCC.

This clone appeared a few times. Genes and germline are mouse. CDR3 DNA, as far as it was read: TGTGCCAGCAGTTTTCAGCTGGGGGTTAACTATGCT. This translates into CASSFQLGVNYA. The whole CDR3 sequence reads CASSFQLGVNYAEQFF. The genes are TRBV14 and TRBJ2-1; 7 positions match TRBD2. The sequenced fragment ends 4 residues before the CDR3 boundary, so the rest is inferred from the germline J gene. Germline loops: CDR1 SGHDT, CDR2 FRDEAV. The CDR3 extends over 16 amino acids. With 2 bases clipped from V and 0 bases from J, the junction kept 5 bases outside the gene matches.

With respect to this clone: Genes here carry mouse names. With the read ending 4 residues before the CDR3 end, the germline J gene is used to fill in that end. Other DNA sequences in the same sample also yield this CDR3. The gene calls are TRBV19 and TRBJ2-3, with 12 bases matching TRBD2. The ends lost 4 bases at V and 0 bases at J; junction bases unmatched: 3. The CDR3 loop spans 16 amino acids. Germline CDR1 FNHDT, CDR2 SITEND (reference sequence). The CDR3 reads CASSRTGGESAETLYF. The covered CDR3 bases are TGTGCCAGCAGTCGGACTGGGGGGGAAAGTGCAGAA.